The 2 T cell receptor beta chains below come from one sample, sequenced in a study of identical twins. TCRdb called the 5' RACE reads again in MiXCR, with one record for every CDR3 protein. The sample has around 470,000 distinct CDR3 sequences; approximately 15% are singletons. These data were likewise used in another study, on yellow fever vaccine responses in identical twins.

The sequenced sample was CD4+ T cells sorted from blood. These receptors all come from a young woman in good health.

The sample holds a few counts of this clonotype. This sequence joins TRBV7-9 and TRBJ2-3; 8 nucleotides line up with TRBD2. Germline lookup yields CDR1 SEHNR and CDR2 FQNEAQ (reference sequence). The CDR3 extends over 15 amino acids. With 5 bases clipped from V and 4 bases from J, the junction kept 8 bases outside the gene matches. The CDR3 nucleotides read TGTGCCAGCAGCCTAAGTCGGGGGGGCCCAGATACGCAGTATTTT. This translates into CASSLSRGGPDTQYF.

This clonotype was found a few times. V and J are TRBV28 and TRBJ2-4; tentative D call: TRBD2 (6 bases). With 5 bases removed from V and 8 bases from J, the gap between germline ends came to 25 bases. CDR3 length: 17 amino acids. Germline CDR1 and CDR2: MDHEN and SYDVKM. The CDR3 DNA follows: TGTGCCAGCAGTGCGCGGGGCCCCCGGGATTGGATGTACATTCAGTACTTC. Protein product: CASSARGPRDWMYIQYF.